These 21 T cell receptor beta chains were sequenced from one sample in a study of T cells in Graves' hyperthyroidism and ophthalmopathy. Amplified TCR beta CDR3 regions derived from RNA transcripts. The TCR CDR3 first-round RT-PCR relied on the HTBI primer set. TCRdb ran MiXCR on the multiplex PCR reads and lists one entry per CDR3 protein. Among nearly 600,000 distinct CDR3 sequences listed, more than 11% were seen once. The sample was blood. The receptors were sampled from a woman in her twenties or thirties with Graves' hyperthyroidism that later progressed to Graves' ophthalmopathy.

In the case of this clonotype: A read error is possible here, since a much larger clone lies one base away. The rearrangement uses TRBV14 and TRBJ2-5; D is perhaps TRBD2 (6 bases). Germline V gene lookup returns CDR1 SGHDN and CDR2 FVKESK. Trimming removed 4 bases at V and 9 bases at J, with 27 bases between. The CDR3 is made up of 17 amino acids. The CDR3 here is CASSPIPLRGYSEAQYF. The CDR3 nucleotides read TGTGCCAGCAGCCCTATCCCTTTGCGGGGTTACTCTGAGGCCCAGTACTTC.

This clonotype was counted many times. V and J are TRBV27 and TRBJ2-4; TRBD1 matches 7 bases. V was pared by 6 bases and J by 1 base, with 18 bases of the junction left unmatched. Germline V gene sequence: CDR1 MNHEY, CDR2 SMNVEV (reference sequence). The CDR3 spans 19 residues. This CDR3 reads CASSYTPGSSRGAKNIQYF. The CDR3 DNA sequence: TGTGCCAGCAGCTACACACCCGGATCCTCCAGGGGGGCCAAAAACATTCAGTACTTC.

The chain has TRBV27 and TRBJ2-6; D is possibly TRBD2 (5 bases). Trimming cost V 10 bases and J 1 base, with 11 bases left between them. The CDR3 covers 14 residues. Germline V CDR1 and CDR2: MNHEY, SMNVEV (reference sequence). CDR3 residues: CATWSGSGANVLTF. Written as DNA, the CDR3 is TGTGCCACCTGGTCGGGGTCTGGGGCCAACGTCCTGACTTTC.

This clonotype was observed at least ten times. The CDR3 DNA sequence: TGTGCCAGCAGACATACTAGCGGCTCCTACGAGCAGTACTTC. This gives the protein CASRHTSGSYEQYF. The chain links TRBV12-3 or TRBV12-4 to TRBJ2-7; 8 nucleotides match TRBD2. V dropped 6 bases and J dropped 0; count of bases not matched to a gene: 4. CDR3 size: 14 residues.

This clonotype was found many times. The rearrangement joins TRBV12-3 or TRBV12-4 to TRBJ2-3; D is ambiguous. The length of the CDR3 is 15 residues. Trimming shortened V by 4 bases and J by 0 bases, and 11 bases separated the two germline ends. The CDR3 region is CASSSVHTSTDTQYF. The DNA for the CDR3 is TGTGCCAGCAGTTCGGTTCACACTAGCACAGATACGCAGTATTTT.

This clonotype was seen at least ten times. The chain recombines TRBV27 with TRBJ1-1, with D perhaps TRBD1 (5 bases). Germline V gene sequence: CDR1 MNHEY, CDR2 SMNVEV (reference sequence). The CDR3 length is 16 residues. With 6 bases removed from V and 0 bases from J, the gap between germline ends came to 17 bases. The CDR3, as DNA: TGTGCCAGCAGCTCACGACAGTGGGCCATGAACACTGAAGCTTTCTTT. Its protein product is CASSSRQWAMNTEAFF.

This clonotype was detected ten times or more. J is TRBJ1-2 and V is TRBV2, with a weak D call TRBD1 (6 bases). Trimming left V 7 bases short and J 4 bases short, with 16 bases between. Germline CDR1 reads SNHLY; CDR2 reads FYNNEI. The length of the CDR3 is 14 residues. The DNA of the CDR3 is TGTGCCAGCACCGAGGGGGGGCGGATCTATGGCTACACCTTC. Protein: CASTEGGRIYGYTF.

This clonotype was recorded at least ten times. The V call is TRBV2, the J call TRBJ2-7; the D is unclear. The V and J ends lost 0 bases and 0 bases respectively, with 12 bases between them. CDR1 and CDR2 from the germline V gene are SNHLY and FYNNEI. This CDR3 contains 16 residues. CDR3 loop: CASSEASPPVSYEQYF. The CDR3 coding sequence is TGTGCCAGCAGTGAAGCGAGTCCCCCAGTCTCCTACGAGCAGTACTTC.

V is TRBV30 and J is TRBJ2-7; the match to TRBD2 covers 7 bases. The trim removed 1 base at V and 2 bases at J, leaving 11 bases unmatched. This CDR3 spans 16 amino acids. Germline V gene sequence: CDR1 GTSNPN, CDR2 SVGIG (reference sequence). The CDR3 DNA reads as TGTGCCTGGAGTGGGGGGGGAGCGCATGGCACCTACGAGCAGTACTTC. Protein sequence: CAWSGGGAHGTYEQYF.

This clonotype was observed at least ten times. The V call is TRBV20-1, the J call TRBJ1-1, with TRBD1 as a possible D gene (6 bases). The CDR3 consists of 16 residues. V shed 3 bases and J shed 0 bases, with 17 bases lying between them. Germline V CDR1 and CDR2: DFQATT, SNEGSKA (reference sequence). CDR3 loop: CSAREGGLLMNTEAFF. CDR3 coding DNA: TGCAGTGCTAGGGAGGGGGGCCTTTTGATGAACACTGAAGCTTTCTTT.

This clonotype was counted between two and nine times. The CDR3 nucleotides are TGTGCCACCGCGACTAAGCCCCAGTTCTTC. Protein: CATATKPQFF. The chain uses TRBV3-1 and TRBJ2-1, with D possibly matching TRBD2 (5 bases). With 10 bases removed from V and 13 bases from J, the gap between germline ends came to 14 bases. Per the germline V gene, CDR1 is LGHDT and CDR2 is YNNKEL (reference sequence). The CDR3 is 10 residues long.

This clonotype was detected ten times or more. The rearrangement joins TRBV29-1 to TRBJ2-5, with a tentative D call TRBD2 (6 bases). Trimming removed 3 bases from V and 5 bases from J, with 13 bases in between. The CDR3 runs 13 residues. The V gene's germline CDR1 is SQVTM and CDR2 ANQGSEA. CDR3 DNA: TGCAGCGTTGATTCGGGGGTAGTGGAGACCCAGTACTTC. Translation gives CSVDSGVVETQYF.

The chain recombines TRBV7-3 with TRBJ2-3, with 7 bases fitting TRBD1. CDR1 is SGHTA and CDR2 is FQGTGA in the germline V gene. This CDR3 region has 14 residues. V lost 5 bases to trimming and J lost 2 bases; unmatched junction nucleotides: 4. The CDR3 DNA is TGTGCCAGCAGCCAGGGACAGACCACAGATACGCAGTATTTT. Its protein is CASSQGQTTDTQYF.

In nucleotides, the CDR3 is TGCGCCAGCAGCCCTAGCCGGGACAGACCACCCGGGGAGCTGTTTTTT. Translation: CASSPSRDRPPGELFF. This rearrangement joins TRBV5-1 to TRBJ2-2; 7 bases agree with TRBD1. V shed 4 bases, J shed 6 bases, and the junction held 12 bases outside the gene matches. CDR3 length equals 16 residues. The germline CDR1 and CDR2 sequences are SGHRS and YFSETQ.

This clonotype was seen ten or more times. The chain links TRBV29-1 to TRBJ2-3; tentatively, D is TRBD1 (6 bases). The V and J ends lost 0 bases and 3 bases respectively, with 13 bases between them. In germline, CDR1 is SQVTM, CDR2 ANQGSEA. The CDR3 has 15 residues. CDR3 loop: CSVEEAGDMTDTQYF. Written as DNA, the CDR3 is TGCAGCGTTGAAGAGGCAGGGGATATGACAGATACGCAGTATTTT.

About this clonotype: A single base separates this from a much larger clone, so it may be a read error. This chain links TRBV20-1 with TRBJ2-1, with TRBD2 matching over 7 bases. The end of the DNA aligns better with TRBJ2-7, so the J call may be wrong. The CDR3 is 13 residues long. Germline CDR1 DFQATT, CDR2 SNEGSKA (reference sequence). The CDR3 bases are TGCAGTGGTTTGGCGGGAGTCTCCAATGAGCAGTACTTC. This gives the protein CSGLAGVSNEQYF.

This clonotype was seen ten or more times. The rearrangement joins TRBV9 to TRBJ2-3; D is perhaps TRBD1 (6 bases). This CDR3 is built from 15 residues. Trimming took 2 bases from V and 1 from J, leaving 11 bases between them. Germline CDR1 SGDLS, CDR2 YYNGEE. This CDR3 reads CASSVWGLGTDTQYF. CDR3 nucleotides: TGTGCCAGCAGCGTTTGGGGGCTTGGCACAGATACGCAGTATTTT. Supplemented by reference TRBV9 and TRBJ2-3, the full variable domain reads DSGVTQTPKHLITATGQRVTLRCSPRSGDLSVYWYQQSLDQGLQFLIQYYNGEERAKGNILERFSAQQFPDLHSELNLSSLELGDSALYFCASSVWGLGTDTQYFGPGTRLTVL.

This clonotype was seen repeatedly, ten times or more. The V and J genes are TRBV12-3 or TRBV12-4 and TRBJ1-2; D possibly corresponds to TRBD1 (5 bases). V was cut by 8 bases and J by 7 bases, with 17 bases left in between. This CDR3 has 13 residues. This CDR3 reads CASHRQGFGGYTF. For the CDR3, the DNA is TGTGCCAGCCACAGGCAGGGCTTTGGTGGCTACACCTTC.

This clonotype was observed a few times. The chain links TRBV6-1 to TRBJ2-5; D tentatively reads TRBD1 or TRBD2 (5 bases each). The CDR3 spans 14 residues. Per germline, CDR1 MNHNS and CDR2 SASEGT. Trimming took 8 bases from V and 5 from J, leaving 18 bases between them. Written as DNA, the CDR3 is TGTGCCAGCGTCCCCGGGACGCTCGGCGAGACCCAGTACTTC. Protein sequence: CASVPGTLGETQYF.

The chain carries TRBV6-1 and TRBJ2-3; TRBD1 matches at 11 bases. Per the germline V gene, CDR1 is MNHNS and CDR2 is SASEGT. The CDR3 spans 16 residues. With V trimmed by 6 bases and J by 0 bases, 5 bases remained unmatched. The CDR3 DNA reads TGTGCCAGCAGACCGGACAGGGGGCCTAGCACAGATACGCAGTATTTT. It codes for CASRPDRGPSTDTQYF.

This clonotype has only one observation. The V and J genes are TRBV6-1 and TRBJ1-2, with 9 nucleotides matching TRBD1. J was trimmed by 6 bases and V by 5 bases; bases with no gene match: 10. CDR3 length equals 15 residues. Per germline, CDR1 MNHNS and CDR2 SASEGT. The CDR3 bases are TGTGCCAGCAGTCCAACGGGGACAGGGAGGCATGGCTACACCTTC. This codes for CASSPTGTGRHGYTF.